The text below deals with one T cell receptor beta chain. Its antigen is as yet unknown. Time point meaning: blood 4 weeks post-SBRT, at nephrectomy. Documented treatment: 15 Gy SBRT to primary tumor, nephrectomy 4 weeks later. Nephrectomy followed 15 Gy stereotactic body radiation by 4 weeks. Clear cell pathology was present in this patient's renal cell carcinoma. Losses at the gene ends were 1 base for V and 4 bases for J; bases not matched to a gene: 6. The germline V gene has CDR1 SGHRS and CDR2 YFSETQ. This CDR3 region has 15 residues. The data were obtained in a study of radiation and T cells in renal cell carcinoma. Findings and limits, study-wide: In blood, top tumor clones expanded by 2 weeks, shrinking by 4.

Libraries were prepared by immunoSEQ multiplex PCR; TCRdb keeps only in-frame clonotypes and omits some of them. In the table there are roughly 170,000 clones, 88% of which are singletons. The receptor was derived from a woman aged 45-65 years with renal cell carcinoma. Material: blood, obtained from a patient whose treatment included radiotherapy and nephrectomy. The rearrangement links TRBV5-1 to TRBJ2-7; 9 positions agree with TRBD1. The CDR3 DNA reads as TGCGCCAGCAGCTTGTTACAGGGGGCTGTGTACGAGCAGTACTTC. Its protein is CASSLLQGAVYEQYF.